Each of the 5 T cell receptor beta chains below was sequenced from the same sample in a study of OX40 agonist ivuxolimab in advanced cancers. Measured with immunoSEQ multiplex PCR; TCRdb has only the in-frame clones, and not every one. The table has some 73,000 clones, approximately 90% seen once. This material consisted of CD4+ or CD8+ T cells sorted from blood, taken in a trial of the OX40 agonist ivuxolimab. The receptors originated from an adult with an advanced solid tumor such as melanoma, head and neck, liver or kidney cancer.

The gene calls are TRBV5-1 and TRBJ1-2; a weak D match, TRBD1 (5 bases). The CDR3 runs to 14 residues. Germline V gene data show CDR1 as SGHRS and CDR2 as YFSETQ. The V end was cut by 0 bases, the J end by 1 base, with 7 bases between. The CDR3 DNA reads TGCGCCAGCAGCTTGGAGGGGTTTAACTATGGCTACACCTTC. It encodes CASSLEGFNYGYTF.

The genes are TRBV6-1 and TRBJ1-5; D is unresolved. The CDR3 extends over 14 amino acids. With 6 bases removed from V and 7 bases from J, the gap between germline ends came to 16 bases. The germline CDR1 and CDR2 sequences are MNHNS and SASEGT. This CDR3 reads CASSPGRVAQPQHF. CDR3 DNA: TGTGCCAGCAGCCCTGGGAGGGTGGCACAGCCCCAGCATTTT.

The CDR3 DNA reads as TGTGCCAGCAGCTTGGAGGTGACTAGGGTAGATACGCAGTATTTT. Translation gives CASSLEVTRVDTQYF. The chain uses TRBV5-4 and TRBJ2-3; D may be TRBD2 (6 bases). The CDR3 runs to 15 residues. CDR1 SGHNT and CDR2 YYREEE come from the germline V gene (reference sequence). V shed 0 bases and J shed 5 bases, with 13 bases lying between them. Drawing the rest from reference TRBV5-4 and TRBJ2-3, the complete variable domain is ETGVTQSPTHLIKTRGQQVTLRCSSQSGHNTVSWYQQALGQGPQFIFQYYREEENGRGNFPPRFSGLQFPNYSSELNVNALELDDSALYLCASSLEVTRVDTQYFGPGTRLTVL.

The chain couples TRBV2 to TRBJ1-2; 8 positions agree with TRBD1. Germline CDR1 and CDR2: SNHLY and FYNNEI. J gave up 7 bases and V 7 bases, and 11 bases lay outside the gene matches. There are 14 residues in the CDR3. The CDR3 coding sequence is TGTGCCAGCAATGGCAGGGGGCTCCGAGGTGGCTACACCTTC. Residues: CASNGRGLRGGYTF.

This chain connects TRBV7-3 to TRBJ2-2; D uncertain. Germline CDR1 and CDR2: SGHTA and FQGTGA. The CDR3 spans 13 residues. V was trimmed by 2 bases and J by 6 bases, leaving 7 bases between them. CDR3 loop: CASSLLAAGELFF. The CDR3 DNA reads TGTGCCAGCAGCTTATTAGCCGCCGGGGAGCTGTTTTTT.